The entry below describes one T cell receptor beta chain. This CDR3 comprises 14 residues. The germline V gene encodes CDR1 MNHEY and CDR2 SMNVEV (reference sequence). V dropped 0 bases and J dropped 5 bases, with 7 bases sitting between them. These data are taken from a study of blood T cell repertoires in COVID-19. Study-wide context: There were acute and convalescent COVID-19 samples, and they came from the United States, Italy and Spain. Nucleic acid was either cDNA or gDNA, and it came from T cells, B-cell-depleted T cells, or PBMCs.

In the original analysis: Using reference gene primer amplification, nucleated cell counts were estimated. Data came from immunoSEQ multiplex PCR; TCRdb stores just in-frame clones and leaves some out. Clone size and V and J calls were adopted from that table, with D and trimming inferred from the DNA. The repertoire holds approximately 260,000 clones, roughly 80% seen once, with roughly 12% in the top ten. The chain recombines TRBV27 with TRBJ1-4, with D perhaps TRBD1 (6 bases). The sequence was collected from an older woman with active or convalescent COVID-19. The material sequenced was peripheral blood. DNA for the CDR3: TGTGCCAGCAGTTTATCCAGGGGAAATGAAAAACTGTTTTTT. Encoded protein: CASSLSRGNEKLFF.